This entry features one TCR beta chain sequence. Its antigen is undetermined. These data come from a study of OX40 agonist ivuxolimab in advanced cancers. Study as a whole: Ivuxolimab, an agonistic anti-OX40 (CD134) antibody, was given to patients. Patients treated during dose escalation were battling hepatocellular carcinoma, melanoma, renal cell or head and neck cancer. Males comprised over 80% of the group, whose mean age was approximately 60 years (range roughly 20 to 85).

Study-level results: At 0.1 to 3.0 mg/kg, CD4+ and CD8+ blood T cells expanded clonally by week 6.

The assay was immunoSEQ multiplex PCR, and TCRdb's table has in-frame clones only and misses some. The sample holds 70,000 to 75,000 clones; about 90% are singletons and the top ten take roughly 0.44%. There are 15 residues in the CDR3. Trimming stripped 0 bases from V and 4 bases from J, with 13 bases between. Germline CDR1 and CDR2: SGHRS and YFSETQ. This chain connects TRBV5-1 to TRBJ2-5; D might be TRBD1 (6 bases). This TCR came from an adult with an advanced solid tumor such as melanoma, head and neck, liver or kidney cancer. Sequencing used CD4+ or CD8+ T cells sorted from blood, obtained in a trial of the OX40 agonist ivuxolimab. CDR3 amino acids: CASSLAPGDTETQYF. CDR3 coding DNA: TGCGCCAGCAGCTTGGCCCCAGGGGATACAGAGACCCAGTACTTC.